Given below is one T cell receptor beta chain in context. This sample is drawn from a study of blood T cell repertoires in COVID-19. Study-wide context: Samples came from the United States, Italy and Spain, spanning acute and convalescent COVID-19.

Assay: immunoSEQ multiplex PCR; the TCRdb copy retains only in-frame clones and omits some. The sample lists about 180,000 clones, approximately 80% occurring once. CDR1 is SGHNT, CDR2 YENEEA, per germline. This CDR3 spans 16 amino acids. J gave up 8 bases and V 0 bases, and 8 bases lay outside the gene matches. The source of this sequence is a woman aged 50 to 60 who had recovered from COVID-19. Sequences were obtained from PBMCs or T cells enriched from blood (not recorded which). J is TRBJ2-1 and V is TRBV11-3; 9 positions match TRBD2. Here the CDR3 reads CASSLDFGTSSDEQFF. In DNA form, the CDR3 reads TGTGCCAGCAGCTTAGATTTTGGGACTAGCAGCGATGAGCAGTTCTTC.